Below, 11 T cell receptor beta chains from the same sample are listed, as sequenced in a study of human T cells and chemical hapten exposure. From the 5' RACE reads, TCRdb called clonotypes with MiXCR, one entry per CDR3 protein. This sample carries around 140,000 distinct CDR3 sequences, approximately 4% of them seen once, and the ten largest clones take over 1.3%. From whole blood left unfractionated, total RNA was extracted. The receptors shown here come from a female donor in good health.

This clonotype was observed a few times. The V call is TRBV5-6, the J call TRBJ2-1; D uncertain. There are 14 residues in the CDR3. The V and J ends lost 0 bases and 8 bases respectively, with 12 bases between them. Germline values: CDR1 SGHDT, CDR2 YYEEEE. CDR3 in DNA: TGTGCCAGCAGCTTGGTCGGTAGCTTTTATGAGCAGTTCTTC. Translation gives CASSLVGSFYEQFF. Combining the CDR3 with reference TRBV5-6 and TRBJ2-1 gives the whole variable domain DAGVTQSPTHLIKTRGQQVTLRCSPKSGHDTVSWYQQALGQGPQFIFQYYEEEERQRGNFPDRFSGHQFPNYSSELNVNALLLGDSALYLCASSLVGSFYEQFFGPGTRLTVL.

This clonotype was counted many times. The chain has TRBV7-2 and TRBJ2-3, with D uncertain. CDR1 is SGHTA, CDR2 FQGNSA, per germline. The CDR3 extends over 14 amino acids. The V end lost 4 bases, the J end lost 2 bases, and 10 bases lay between the germline ends. This chain's CDR3 is CASSSGLYTDTQYF. The CDR3 DNA sequence: TGTGCCAGCAGCTCCGGGCTTTACACAGATACGCAGTATTTT.

The sample holds many counts of this clonotype. The chain joins TRBV6-5 to TRBJ2-5; the D gene is possibly TRBD2 (6 bases). CDR1 MNHEY and CDR2 SVGAGI come from the germline V gene. V lost 2 bases and J lost 5, with 12 bases in between. The CDR3 has 14 amino acids. CDR3 amino acids: CASSYARGFETQYF. The CDR3 bases are TGTGCCAGCAGTTACGCGCGGGGTTTCGAGACCCAGTACTTC.

This clonotype appeared many times. The rearrangement links TRBV19 to TRBJ2-1, with no clear D. The CDR3 spans 13 residues. Germline-derived CDR1 and CDR2 are LNHDA and SQIVND (reference sequence). V lost 3 bases and J lost 5, with 8 bases in between. The CDR3 region has the DNA TGTGCCAGTAGTATTGCCAGACACAATGAGCAGTTCTTC. Protein product: CASSIARHNEQFF.

Many counts were recorded for this clonotype. The gene calls are TRBV20-1 and TRBJ2-5; the match to TRBD2 covers 11 bases. The germline gives CDR1 DFQATT, CDR2 SNEGSKA (reference sequence). The J segment lost 6 bases and the V segment lost 5 bases, leaving 8 bases of the junction unmatched. This CDR3 is built from 14 residues. CDR3 coding DNA: TGCAGTGCTCAGTTTAGCGGGGGGGCAAAGACCCAGTACTTC. Amino acids: CSAQFSGGAKTQYF.

Note on this clonotype: This could be a read error, since a much larger clone is one nucleotide away. CDR3 residues: CASSPPGTSESFRELFF. The DNA for the CDR3 is TGTGCCAGCAGCCCTCCCGGGACATCGGAGTCATTCAGGGAGCTGTTTTTT. This chain links TRBV7-9 with TRBJ2-2; possible D gene TRBD1, 6 bases. V was pared by 5 bases and J by 9 bases, with 25 bases between. There are 17 residues in the CDR3. Germline values: CDR1 SEHNR, CDR2 FQNEAQ (reference sequence). The whole variable domain, filled in from reference TRBV7-9 and TRBJ2-2, reads DTGVSQNPRHKITKRGQNVTFRCDPISEHNRLYWYRQTLGQGPEFLTYFQNEAQLEKSRLLSDRFSAERPKGSFSTLEIQRTEQGDSAMYLCASSPPGTSESFRELFFGEGSRLTVL.

The table lists this clonotype with many counts. V is TRBV5-6 and J is TRBJ2-3, with TRBD2 matching 14 bases. Trimming at V came to 4 bases and at J to 0 bases, leaving 10 bases not matched to a gene. Looked up from germline, CDR1 is SGHDT and CDR2 is YYEEEE. The CDR3 extends over 19 amino acids. Here the CDR3 reads CASSVEGLAGDPSTDTQYF. The DNA for the CDR3 is TGTGCCAGCAGCGTAGAGGGACTAGCGGGGGACCCTAGCACAGATACGCAGTATTTT.

At least ten counts were recorded for this clonotype. The rearrangement links TRBV27 to TRBJ2-7; D ambiguous. Germline V gene data show CDR1 as MNHEY and CDR2 as SMNVEV (reference sequence). V was trimmed by 4 bases and J by 7 bases, leaving 14 bases between them. The CDR3 totals 13 residues. CDR3 loop: CASSSEFPREQYF. The CDR3 DNA sequence: TGTGCCAGCAGTTCTGAATTCCCACGGGAGCAGTACTTC.

This clonotype was found many times. The rearrangement links TRBV11-1 to TRBJ2-3; 10 positions match TRBD2. Trimming took 2 bases from V and 2 from J; bases not matched to a gene: 7. Germline-derived CDR1 and CDR2 are SGHAT and FQDESV (reference sequence). CDR3 length equals 17 residues. The CDR3 sequence is CASSLKLAGASTDTQYF. CDR3 DNA: TGTGCCAGCAGCTTAAAGCTAGCGGGGGCTTCCACAGATACGCAGTATTTT.

This clonotype has at least ten counts. The chain combines TRBV6-6 with TRBJ1-1; TRBD1 is a possible D gene (5 bases). V was cut by 10 bases and J by 0 bases, with 15 bases left in between. CDR1 and CDR2 from the germline V gene are MNHNY and SVGAGI (reference sequence). The length of the CDR3 is 14 residues. In DNA, the CDR3 is TGTGCCACCGCTATGAGGGGCTTGAACACTGAAGCTTTCTTT. Protein sequence: CATAMRGLNTEAFF.

In its sample, this clonotype was seen many times. The V and J genes are TRBV12-3 or TRBV12-4 and TRBJ1-5; D not resolved. V was cut by 3 bases and J by 5 bases, with 23 bases left in between. There are 18 residues in the CDR3. The DNA of the CDR3 is TGTGCCAGCAGTTTTGCGGCCGATTCGTCGGAATGGGATCAGCCCCAGCATTTT. It codes for CASSFAADSSEWDQPQHF.